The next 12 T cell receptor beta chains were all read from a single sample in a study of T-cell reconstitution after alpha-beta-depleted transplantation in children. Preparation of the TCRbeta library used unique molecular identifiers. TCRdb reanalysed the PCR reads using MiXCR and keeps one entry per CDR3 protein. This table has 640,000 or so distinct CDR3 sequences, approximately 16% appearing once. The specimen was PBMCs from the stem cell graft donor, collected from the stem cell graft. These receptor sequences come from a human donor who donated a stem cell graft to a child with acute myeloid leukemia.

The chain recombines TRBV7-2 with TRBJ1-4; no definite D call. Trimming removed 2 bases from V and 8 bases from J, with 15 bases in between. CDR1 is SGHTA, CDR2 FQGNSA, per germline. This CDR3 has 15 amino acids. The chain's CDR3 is CASSLRTPAGEKLFF. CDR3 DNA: TGTGCCAGCAGCTTACGGACCCCGGCAGGCGAAAAACTGTTTTTT.

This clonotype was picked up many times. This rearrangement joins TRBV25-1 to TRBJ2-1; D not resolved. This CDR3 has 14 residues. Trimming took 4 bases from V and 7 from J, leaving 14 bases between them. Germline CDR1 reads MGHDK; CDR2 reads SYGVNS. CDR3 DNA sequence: TGTGCCAGCAGTGCATACCTGACTGGGAATGAGCAGTTCTTC. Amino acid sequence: CASSAYLTGNEQFF.

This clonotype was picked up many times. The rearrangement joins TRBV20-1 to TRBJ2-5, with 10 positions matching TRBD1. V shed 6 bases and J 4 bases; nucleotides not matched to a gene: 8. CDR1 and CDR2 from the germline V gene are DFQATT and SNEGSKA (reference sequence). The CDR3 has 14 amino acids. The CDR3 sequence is CSAAGTGVPETQYF. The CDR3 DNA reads TGCAGTGCAGCCGGGACAGGGGTTCCAGAGACCCAGTACTTC.

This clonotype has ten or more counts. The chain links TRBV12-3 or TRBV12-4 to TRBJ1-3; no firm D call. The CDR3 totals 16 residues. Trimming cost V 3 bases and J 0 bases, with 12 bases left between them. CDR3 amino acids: CASSFPQFVSGNTIYF. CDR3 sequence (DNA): TGTGCCAGCAGTTTCCCACAATTTGTCTCTGGAAACACCATATATTTT.

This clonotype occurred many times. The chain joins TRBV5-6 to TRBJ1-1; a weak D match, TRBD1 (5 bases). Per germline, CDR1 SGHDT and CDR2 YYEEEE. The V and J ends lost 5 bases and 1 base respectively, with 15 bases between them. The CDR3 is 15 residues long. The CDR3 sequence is CASSWAPGANTEAFF. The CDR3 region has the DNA TGTGCCAGCAGTTGGGCCCCCGGGGCGAACACTGAAGCTTTCTTT.

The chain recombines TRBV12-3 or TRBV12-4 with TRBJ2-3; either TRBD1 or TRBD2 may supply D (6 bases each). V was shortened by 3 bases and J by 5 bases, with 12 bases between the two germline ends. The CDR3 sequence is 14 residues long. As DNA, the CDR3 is TGTGCCAGCAGTTTTTACAGGGAGGAAGATACGCAGTATTTT. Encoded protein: CASSFYREEDTQYF.

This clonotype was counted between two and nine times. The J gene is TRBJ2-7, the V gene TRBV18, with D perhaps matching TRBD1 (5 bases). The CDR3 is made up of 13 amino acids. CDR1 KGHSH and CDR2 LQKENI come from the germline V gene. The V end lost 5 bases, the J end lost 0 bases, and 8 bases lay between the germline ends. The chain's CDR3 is CASSVQVSYEQYF. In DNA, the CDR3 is TGTGCCAGCTCAGTACAGGTCTCCTACGAGCAGTACTTC.

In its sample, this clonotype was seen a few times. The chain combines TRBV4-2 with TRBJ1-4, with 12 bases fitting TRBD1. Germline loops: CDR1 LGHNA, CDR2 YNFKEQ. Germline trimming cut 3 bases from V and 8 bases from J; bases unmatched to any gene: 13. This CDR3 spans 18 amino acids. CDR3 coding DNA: TGTGCCAGCAGCCACTCTCCGGGACAGGGGGCTTTGGCGGAAAAACTGTTTTTT. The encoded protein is CASSHSPGQGALAEKLFF.

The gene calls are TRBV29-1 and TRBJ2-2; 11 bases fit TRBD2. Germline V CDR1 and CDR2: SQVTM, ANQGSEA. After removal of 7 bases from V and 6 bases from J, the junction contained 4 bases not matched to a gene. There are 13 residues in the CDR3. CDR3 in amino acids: CSGAGLAAGELFF. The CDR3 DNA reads TGCAGCGGCGCGGGACTAGCGGCCGGGGAGCTGTTTTTT.

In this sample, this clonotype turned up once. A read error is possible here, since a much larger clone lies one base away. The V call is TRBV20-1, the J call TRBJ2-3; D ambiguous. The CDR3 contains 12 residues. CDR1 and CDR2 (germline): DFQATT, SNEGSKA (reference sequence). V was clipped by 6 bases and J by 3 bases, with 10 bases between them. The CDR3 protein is CSAARYTDTQYF. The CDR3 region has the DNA TGCAGTGCGGCCAGGTATACAGATACGCAGTATTTT.

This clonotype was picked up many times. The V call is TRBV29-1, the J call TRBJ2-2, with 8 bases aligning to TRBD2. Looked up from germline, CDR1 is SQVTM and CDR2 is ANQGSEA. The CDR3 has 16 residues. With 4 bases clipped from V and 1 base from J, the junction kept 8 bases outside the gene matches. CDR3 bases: TGCAGCGTTGCCCCGCGGGGGGCATTGAACACCGGGGAGCTGTTTTTT. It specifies CSVAPRGALNTGELFF.

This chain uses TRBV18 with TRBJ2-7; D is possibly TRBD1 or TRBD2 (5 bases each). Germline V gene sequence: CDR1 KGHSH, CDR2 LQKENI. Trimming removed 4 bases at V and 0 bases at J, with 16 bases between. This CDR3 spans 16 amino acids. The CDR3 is CASSLGTGRNSYEQYF. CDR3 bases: TGTGCCAGCTCACTTGGAACGGGACGGAACTCCTACGAGCAGTACTTC.